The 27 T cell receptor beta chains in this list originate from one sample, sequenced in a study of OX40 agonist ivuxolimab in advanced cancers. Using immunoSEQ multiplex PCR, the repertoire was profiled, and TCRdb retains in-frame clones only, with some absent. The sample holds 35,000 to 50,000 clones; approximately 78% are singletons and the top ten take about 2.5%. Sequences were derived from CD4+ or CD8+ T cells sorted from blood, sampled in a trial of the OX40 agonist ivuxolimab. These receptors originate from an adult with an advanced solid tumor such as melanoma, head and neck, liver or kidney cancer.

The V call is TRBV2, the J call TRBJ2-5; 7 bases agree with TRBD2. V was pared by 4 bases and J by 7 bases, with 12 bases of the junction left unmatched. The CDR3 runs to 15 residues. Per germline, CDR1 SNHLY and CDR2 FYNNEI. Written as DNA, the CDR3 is TGTGCCAGCAGTGGAAATAGCGGGCCCTTTGGGACCCAGTACTTC. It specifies CASSGNSGPFGTQYF.

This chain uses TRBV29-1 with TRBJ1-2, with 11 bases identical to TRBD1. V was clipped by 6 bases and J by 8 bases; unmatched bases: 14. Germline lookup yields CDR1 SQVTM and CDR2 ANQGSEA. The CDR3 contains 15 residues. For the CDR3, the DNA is TGCAGCGTCCATAGCCCGGGACAGGGGGGATACGGCTACACCTTC. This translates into CSVHSPGQGGYGYTF.

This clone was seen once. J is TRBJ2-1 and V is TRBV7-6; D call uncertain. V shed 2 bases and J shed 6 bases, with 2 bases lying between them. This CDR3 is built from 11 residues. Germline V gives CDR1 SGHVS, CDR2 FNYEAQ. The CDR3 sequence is CASSLPNEQFF. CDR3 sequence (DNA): TGTGCCAGCAGCTTACCCAATGAGCAGTTCTTC.

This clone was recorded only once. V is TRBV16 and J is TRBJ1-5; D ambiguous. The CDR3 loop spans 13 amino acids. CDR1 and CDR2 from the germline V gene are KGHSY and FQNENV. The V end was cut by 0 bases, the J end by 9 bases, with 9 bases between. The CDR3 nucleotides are TGTGCCAGCAGCCAATCGAACGGGGTGCCCCAGCATTTT. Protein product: CASSQSNGVPQHF.

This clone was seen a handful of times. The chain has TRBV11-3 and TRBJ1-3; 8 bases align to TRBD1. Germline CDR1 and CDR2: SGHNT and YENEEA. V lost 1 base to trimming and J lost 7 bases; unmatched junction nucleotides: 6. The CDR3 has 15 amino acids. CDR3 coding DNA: TGTGCCAGCAGCTTAGTGGACAGGGAATACAACACCATATATTTT. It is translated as CASSLVDREYNTIYF. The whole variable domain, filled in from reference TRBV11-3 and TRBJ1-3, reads EAGVVQSPRYKIIEKKQPVAFWCNPISGHNTLYWYLQNLGQGPELLIRYENEEAVDDSQLPKDRFSAERLKGVDSTLKIQPAELGDSAVYLCASSLVDREYNTIYFGEGSWLTVV.

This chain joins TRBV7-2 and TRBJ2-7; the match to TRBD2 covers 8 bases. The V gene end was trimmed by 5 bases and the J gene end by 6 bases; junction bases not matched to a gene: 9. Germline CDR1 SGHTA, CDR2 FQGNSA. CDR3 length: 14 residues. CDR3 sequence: CASSKGSGSGEQYF. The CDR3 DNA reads TGTGCCAGCAGCAAGGGAAGCGGGAGTGGCGAGCAGTACTTC.

CDR3 bases: TGTGCCAGCTCACCTTGGAGAGGGGATAACACTGAAGCTTTCTTT. Translation: CASSPWRGDNTEAFF. J is TRBJ1-1 and V is TRBV18; possible D gene TRBD1, 5 bases. From germline, CDR1 is KGHSH and CDR2 LQKENI. This CDR3 has 15 amino acids. V gave up 3 bases and J gave up 2 bases, with 13 bases separating them.

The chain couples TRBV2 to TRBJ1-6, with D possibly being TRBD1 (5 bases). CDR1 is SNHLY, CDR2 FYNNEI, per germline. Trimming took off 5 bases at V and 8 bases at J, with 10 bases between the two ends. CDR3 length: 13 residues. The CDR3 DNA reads TGTGCCAGCAGTAAGGGACGGGATTCACCCCTCCACTTT. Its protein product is CASSKGRDSPLHF. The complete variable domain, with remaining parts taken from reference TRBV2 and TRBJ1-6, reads EPEVTQTPSHQVTQMGQEVILRCVPISNHLYFYWYRQILGQKVEFLVSFYNNEISEKSEIFDDQFSVERPDGSNFTLKIRSTKLEDSAMYFCASSKGRDSPLHFGNGTRLTVT.

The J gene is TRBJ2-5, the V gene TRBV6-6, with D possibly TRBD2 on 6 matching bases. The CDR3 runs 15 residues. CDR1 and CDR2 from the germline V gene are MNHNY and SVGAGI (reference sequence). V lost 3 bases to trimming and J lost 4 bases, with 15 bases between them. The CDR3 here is CASSYPKAGGETQYF. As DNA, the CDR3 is TGTGCCAGCAGTTATCCTAAGGCCGGGGGAGAGACCCAGTACTTC.

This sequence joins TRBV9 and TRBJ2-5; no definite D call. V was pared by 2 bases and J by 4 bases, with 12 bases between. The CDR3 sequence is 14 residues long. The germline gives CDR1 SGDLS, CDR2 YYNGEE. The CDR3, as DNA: TGTGCCAGCAGCGTCCTGGCAGCCTCAGAGACCCAGTACTTC. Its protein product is CASSVLAASETQYF.

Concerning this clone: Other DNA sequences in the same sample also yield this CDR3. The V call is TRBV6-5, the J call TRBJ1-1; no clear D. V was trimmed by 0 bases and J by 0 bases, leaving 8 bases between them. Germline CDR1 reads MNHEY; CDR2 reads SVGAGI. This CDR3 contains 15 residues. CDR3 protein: CASSYSTRLNTEAFF. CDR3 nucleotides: TGTGCCAGCAGTTACTCCACGAGACTGAACACTGAAGCTTTCTTT.

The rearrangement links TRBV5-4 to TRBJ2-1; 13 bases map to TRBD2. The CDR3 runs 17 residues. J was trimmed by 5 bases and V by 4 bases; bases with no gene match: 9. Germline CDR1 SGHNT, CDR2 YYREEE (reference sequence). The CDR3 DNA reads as TGTGCCAGCAGCAACCCGGGACTAGCGGGGCCTAACAATGAGCAGTTCTTC. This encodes CASSNPGLAGPNNEQFF.

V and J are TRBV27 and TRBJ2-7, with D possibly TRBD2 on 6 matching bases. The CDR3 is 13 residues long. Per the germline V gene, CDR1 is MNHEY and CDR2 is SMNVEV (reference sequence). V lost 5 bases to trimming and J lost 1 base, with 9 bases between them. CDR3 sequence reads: CASSRSGSYEQYF. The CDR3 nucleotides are TGTGCCAGCAGTCGTAGCGGTTCCTACGAGCAGTACTTC.

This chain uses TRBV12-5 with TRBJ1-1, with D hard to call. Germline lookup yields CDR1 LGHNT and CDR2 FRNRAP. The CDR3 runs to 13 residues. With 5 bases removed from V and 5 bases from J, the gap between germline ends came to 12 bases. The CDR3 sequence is CASGPDLGTEAFF. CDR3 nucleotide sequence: TGTGCTAGTGGTCCCGACCTGGGGACTGAAGCTTTCTTT. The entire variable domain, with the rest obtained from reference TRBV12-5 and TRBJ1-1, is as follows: DARVTQTPRHKVTEMGQEVTMRCQPILGHNTVFWYRQTMMQGLELLAYFRNRAPLDDSGMPKDRFSAEMPDATLATLKIQPSEPRDSAVYFCASGPDLGTEAFFGQGTRLTVV.

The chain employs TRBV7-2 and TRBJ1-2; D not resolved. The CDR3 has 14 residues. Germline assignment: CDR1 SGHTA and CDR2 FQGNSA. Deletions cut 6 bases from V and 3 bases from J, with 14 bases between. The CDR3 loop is CASSPPGFHYGYTF. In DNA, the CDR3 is TGTGCCAGCAGTCCACCGGGTTTCCACTATGGCTACACCTTC.

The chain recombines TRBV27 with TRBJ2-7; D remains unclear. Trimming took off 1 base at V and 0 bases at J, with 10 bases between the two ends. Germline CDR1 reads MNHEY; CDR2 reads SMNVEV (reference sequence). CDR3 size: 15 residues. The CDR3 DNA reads TGTGCCAGCAGTTTATTGGCGACCAACTCCTACGAGCAGTACTTC. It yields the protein CASSLLATNSYEQYF.

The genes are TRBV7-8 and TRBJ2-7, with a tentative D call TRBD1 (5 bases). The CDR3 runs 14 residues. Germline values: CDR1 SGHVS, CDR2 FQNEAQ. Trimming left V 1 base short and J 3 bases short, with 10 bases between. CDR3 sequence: CASSLGGWNYEQYF. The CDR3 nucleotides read TGTGCCAGCAGCTTAGGGGGCTGGAACTACGAGCAGTACTTC.

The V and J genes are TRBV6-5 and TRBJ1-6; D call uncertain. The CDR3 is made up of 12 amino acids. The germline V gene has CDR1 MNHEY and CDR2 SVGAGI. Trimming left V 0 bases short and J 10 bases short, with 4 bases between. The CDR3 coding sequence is TGTGCCAGCAGTTACTCGAGATCACCCCTCCACTTT. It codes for CASSYSRSPLHF.

The CDR3 coding sequence is TGTGCCAGCAGCTTGCAGGGTGGTCGGTACGAGCAGTACGTC. Its translation is CASSLQGGRYEQYV. The rearrangement uses TRBV7-2 and TRBJ2-7; tentative D call: TRBD1 (5 bases). Trimming took off 3 bases at V and 4 bases at J, with 13 bases between the two ends. Germline CDR1 is SGHTA and CDR2 is FQGNSA. The length of the CDR3 is 14 residues.

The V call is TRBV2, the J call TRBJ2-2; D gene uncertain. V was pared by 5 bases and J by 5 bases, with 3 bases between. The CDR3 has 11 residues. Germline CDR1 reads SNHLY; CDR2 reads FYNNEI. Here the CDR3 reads CASSLTGELFF. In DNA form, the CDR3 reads TGTGCCAGCAGTCTTACCGGGGAGCTGTTTTTT. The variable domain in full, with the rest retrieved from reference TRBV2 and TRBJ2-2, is EPEVTQTPSHQVTQMGQEVILRCVPISNHLYFYWYRQILGQKVEFLVSFYNNEISEKSEIFDDQFSVERPDGSNFTLKIRSTKLEDSAMYFCASSLTGELFFGEGSRLTVL.

As DNA, the CDR3 is TGTGCCAGCTCACAGGGACTAGCGGTTAAAGATACGCAGTATTTT. This sequence encodes CASSQGLAVKDTQYF. The V call is TRBV18, the J call TRBJ2-3, with TRBD2 matching 11 bases. The germline V gene has CDR1 KGHSH and CDR2 LQKENI. With 4 bases clipped from V and 5 bases from J, the junction kept 5 bases outside the gene matches. This CDR3 is built from 15 residues.

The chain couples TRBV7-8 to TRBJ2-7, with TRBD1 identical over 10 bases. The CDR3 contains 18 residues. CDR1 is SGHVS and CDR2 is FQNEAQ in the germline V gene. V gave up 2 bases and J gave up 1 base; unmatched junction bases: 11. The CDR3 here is CASSLRVTRDRGSYEQYF. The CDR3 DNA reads TGTGCCAGCAGCTTAAGGGTTACGAGGGACAGGGGATCCTACGAGCAGTACTTC.

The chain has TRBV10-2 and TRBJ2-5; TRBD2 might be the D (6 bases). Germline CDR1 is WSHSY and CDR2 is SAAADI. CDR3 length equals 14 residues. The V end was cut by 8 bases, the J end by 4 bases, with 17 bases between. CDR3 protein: CASFGGVRGETQYF. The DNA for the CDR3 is TGCGCCAGCTTCGGGGGAGTTCGTGGAGAGACCCAGTACTTC.

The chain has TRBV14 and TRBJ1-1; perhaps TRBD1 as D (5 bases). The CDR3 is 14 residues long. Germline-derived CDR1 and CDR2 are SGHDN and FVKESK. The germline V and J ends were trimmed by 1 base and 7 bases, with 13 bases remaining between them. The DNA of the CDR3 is TGTGCCAGCAGCCAAGCGGTCTGGGACGGTGAAGCTTTCTTT. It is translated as CASSQAVWDGEAFF.

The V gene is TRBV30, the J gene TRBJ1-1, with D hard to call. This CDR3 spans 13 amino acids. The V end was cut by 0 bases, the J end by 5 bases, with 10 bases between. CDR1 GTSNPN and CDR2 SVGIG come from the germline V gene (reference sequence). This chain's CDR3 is CAWSVWEWTEAFF. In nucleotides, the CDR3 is TGTGCCTGGAGTGTATGGGAGTGGACTGAAGCTTTCTTT.

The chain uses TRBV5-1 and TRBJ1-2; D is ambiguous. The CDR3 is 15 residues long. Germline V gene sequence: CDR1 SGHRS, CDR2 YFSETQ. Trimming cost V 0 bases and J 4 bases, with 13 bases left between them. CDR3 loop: CASSLDPMAIYGYTF. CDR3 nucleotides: TGCGCCAGCAGCTTGGACCCCATGGCGATCTATGGCTACACCTTC.

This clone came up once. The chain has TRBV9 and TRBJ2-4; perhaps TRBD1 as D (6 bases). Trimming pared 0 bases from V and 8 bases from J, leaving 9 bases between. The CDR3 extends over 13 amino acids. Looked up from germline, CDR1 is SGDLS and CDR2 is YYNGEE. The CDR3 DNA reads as TGTGCCAGCAGCGTAGAAGGGGGAGACATTCAGTACTTC. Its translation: CASSVEGGDIQYF. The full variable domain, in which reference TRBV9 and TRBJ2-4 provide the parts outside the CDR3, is DSGVTQTPKHLITATGQRVTLRCSPRSGDLSVYWYQQSLDQGLQFLIQYYNGEERAKGNILERFSAQQFPDLHSELNLSSLELGDSALYFCASSVEGGDIQYFGAGTRLSVL.